Listed below are T cell receptor beta chains from one sample, sequenced in a study of identical twins. TCRdb independently ran MiXCR on the 5' RACE reads; one entry per CDR3 protein. The data show hundreds of thousands of distinct CDR3 sequences, with 15% to 20% seen just once and about an eighth held by the top ten. These data also featured in a second study, about T cells expressing NK-cell markers.

Material: PBMCs. All receptors derive from a woman in her late teens or twenties in good health. Both conserved end residues are part of each CDR3. A D gene is named only where the DNA matches it firmly. Where a row states a size, it is once, few, many or the class of an expanded clone; other rows omit it.

cdr3_nt: TGCAGCGCGAAACAGGATACCTACGAGCAGTACTTC
cdr3_aa: CSAKQDTYEQYF
d_call: .
cdr3_length: 12
v_call: TRBV29-1
j_call: TRBJ2-7
clone_size: few

cdr3_nt: TGTGCCAGCAGTTACCCGACTAGCGGGAAGGTGGGCGATGAGCAGTTCTTC
cdr3_aa: CASSYPTSGKVGDEQFF
d_call: TRBD2
cdr3_length: 17
v_call: TRBV6-2/TRBV6-3
j_call: TRBJ2-1
clone_size: .

cdr3_nt: TGCGCCAGCAGCCAAACCATGACGGGACTAAGAGGTTCACATGAGCAGTTCTTC
cdr3_aa: CASSQTMTGLRGSHEQFF
d_call: TRBD2
cdr3_length: 18
v_call: TRBV4-3
j_call: TRBJ2-1
clone_size: few

cdr3_nt: TGCAGTGCTCTCGGACAGGGGCAAACTGAAGCTTTCTTT
cdr3_aa: CSALGQGQTEAFF
d_call: TRBD1
cdr3_length: 13
v_call: TRBV20-1
j_call: TRBJ1-1
clone_size: few

cdr3_nt: TGTGCCAGCAGTTTCCCCGTGGACGAGCAGTACTTC
cdr3_aa: CASSFPVDEQYF
d_call: .
cdr3_length: 12
v_call: TRBV28
j_call: TRBJ2-7
clone_size: few

cdr3_nt: TGCGCCAGCAAGCTTACCAGCGGGACGGAGCAGTTCTTC
cdr3_aa: CASKLTSGTEQFF
d_call: TRBD2
cdr3_length: 13
v_call: TRBV5-1
j_call: TRBJ2-1
clone_size: .

cdr3_nt: TGTGCCAGCAGTCTACTTCGGGACAGCCGGGGGGATGGCTACACCTTC
cdr3_aa: CASSLLRDSRGDGYTF
d_call: TRBD1
cdr3_length: 16
v_call: TRBV6-2/TRBV6-3
j_call: TRBJ1-2
clone_size: .

cdr3_nt: TGCGCCAGCAGCTTGGATCTGGAGGGCTACACCTTC
cdr3_aa: CASSLDLEGYTF
d_call: .
cdr3_length: 12
v_call: TRBV5-1
j_call: TRBJ1-2
clone_size: .

cdr3_nt: TGTGCCAGCAGGGGGGCTTGGGGGACCGGGGAGCTGTTTTTT
cdr3_aa: CASRGAWGTGELFF
d_call: .
cdr3_length: 14
v_call: TRBV27
j_call: TRBJ2-2
clone_size: few

cdr3_nt: TGTGCCAGCAGTGCTTGGCGGGATAGCACAGATACGCAGTATTTT
cdr3_aa: CASSAWRDSTDTQYF
d_call: .
cdr3_length: 15
v_call: TRBV25-1
j_call: TRBJ2-3
clone_size: few

cdr3_nt: TGTGCCAGCAGTCCCCAGGGGTCCTCACCCCTCCACTTT
cdr3_aa: CASSPQGSSPLHF
d_call: .
cdr3_length: 13
v_call: TRBV12-3/TRBV12-4
j_call: TRBJ1-6
clone_size: few

cdr3_nt: TGCAGTGCGACGAGGGGGGGCCTAGCGGGCCAGAACTACGAGCAGTACTTC
cdr3_aa: CSATRGGLAGQNYEQYF
d_call: TRBD2
cdr3_length: 17
v_call: TRBV20-1
j_call: TRBJ2-7
clone_size: .

cdr3_nt: TGTGCCAGCAGCCCAAAGTTCTACGAGCAGTACTTC
cdr3_aa: CASSPKFYEQYF
d_call: .
cdr3_length: 12
v_call: TRBV7-9
j_call: TRBJ2-7
clone_size: .

cdr3_nt: TGCAGCGTTGGAGGGCTGGACTCTGAAGCTTTCTTT
cdr3_aa: CSVGGLDSEAFF
d_call: .
cdr3_length: 12
v_call: TRBV29-1
j_call: TRBJ1-1
clone_size: few

cdr3_nt: TGTGCCAGCAGCCCCTCGGGGCCGACCGAGCAGTACTTC
cdr3_aa: CASSPSGPTEQYF
d_call: .
cdr3_length: 13
v_call: TRBV7-2
j_call: TRBJ2-7
clone_size: .

cdr3_nt: TGTGCCAGCAGTTTAAGGAGCAGCACGAGGTCACCCCTCCACTTT
cdr3_aa: CASSLRSSTRSPLHF
d_call: .
cdr3_length: 15
v_call: TRBV12-3/TRBV12-4
j_call: TRBJ1-6
clone_size: .

cdr3_nt: TGTGCCAGCAGAATTTCCCTAGCGGGAGGTTTATACGAGCAGTACTTC
cdr3_aa: CASRISLAGGLYEQYF
d_call: TRBD2
cdr3_length: 16
v_call: TRBV27
j_call: TRBJ2-7
clone_size: few

cdr3_nt: TGTGCCAGCAGTCAATACCCCCTCAGGCGCGGCAATGAGCAGTTCTTC
cdr3_aa: CASSQYPLRRGNEQFF
d_call: .
cdr3_length: 16
v_call: TRBV27
j_call: TRBJ2-1
clone_size: .

cdr3_nt: TGTGCCAGCAGTCGCGGACTAGCGGGAGATGAGCAGTTCTTC
cdr3_aa: CASSRGLAGDEQFF
d_call: TRBD2
cdr3_length: 14
v_call: TRBV6-1
j_call: TRBJ2-1
clone_size: .

cdr3_nt: TGCGCAACCAGGACCCCCCCGGGTCAGCCCCAGCATTTT
cdr3_aa: CATRTPPGQPQHF
d_call: .
cdr3_length: 13
v_call: TRBV5-1
j_call: TRBJ1-5
clone_size: .

cdr3_nt: TGTGCCAGCATGGAAAGGGATTGGTACGAGCAGTACTTC
cdr3_aa: CASMERDWYEQYF
d_call: .
cdr3_length: 13
v_call: TRBV2
j_call: TRBJ2-7
clone_size: few

cdr3_nt: TGTGCCAGCAGTTTCAGGGTCTTGGCCAAAAACATTCAGTACTTC
cdr3_aa: CASSFRVLAKNIQYF
d_call: .
cdr3_length: 15
v_call: TRBV12-3/TRBV12-4
j_call: TRBJ2-4
clone_size: many

cdr3_nt: TGTGCCAGCAGTTTTAACCCTAACTATGGCTACACCTTC
cdr3_aa: CASSFNPNYGYTF
d_call: .
cdr3_length: 13
v_call: TRBV28
j_call: TRBJ1-2
clone_size: many

cdr3_nt: TGTGCCAGCAGTTTTCCGGGGGCCTACCGTTACAATGAGCAGTTCTTC
cdr3_aa: CASSFPGAYRYNEQFF
d_call: .
cdr3_length: 16
v_call: TRBV12-3/TRBV12-4
j_call: TRBJ2-1
clone_size: .

cdr3_nt: TGCAGCGTTAAGGACTCAGGGGGCCCAGAGACCCAGTACTTC
cdr3_aa: CSVKDSGGPETQYF
d_call: TRBD1
cdr3_length: 14
v_call: TRBV29-1
j_call: TRBJ2-5
clone_size: .

cdr3_nt: TGCAGTGCCGGGACAGTTAGCGGCACCGGGGAGCTGTTTTTT
cdr3_aa: CSAGTVSGTGELFF
d_call: .
cdr3_length: 14
v_call: TRBV20-1
j_call: TRBJ2-2
clone_size: few

cdr3_nt: TGTGCCAGCAGCACTGTATCAGGGGGTAATGAAAAACTGTTTTTT
cdr3_aa: CASSTVSGGNEKLFF
d_call: TRBD1
cdr3_length: 15
v_call: TRBV28
j_call: TRBJ1-4
clone_size: few

cdr3_nt: TGCGCCAGCAGCCAAGATTCGGGGGCCGGGACACCCCTCCACTTT
cdr3_aa: CASSQDSGAGTPLHF
d_call: .
cdr3_length: 15
v_call: TRBV4-3
j_call: TRBJ1-6
clone_size: .

cdr3_nt: TGCAGTGCGAGGACTAGCGGGAGTTACGAGCAGTACTTC
cdr3_aa: CSARTSGSYEQYF
d_call: TRBD2
cdr3_length: 13
v_call: TRBV20-1
j_call: TRBJ2-7
clone_size: many

cdr3_nt: TGTGCCAGCCCCACGCCGGGAGGTACCGGGGAGCTGTTTTTT
cdr3_aa: CASPTPGGTGELFF
d_call: TRBD2
cdr3_length: 14
v_call: TRBV27
j_call: TRBJ2-2
clone_size: few

cdr3_nt: TGCAGCGTTGAAGGAAGGGGGCATACGAACACTGAAGCTTTCTTT
cdr3_aa: CSVEGRGHTNTEAFF
d_call: TRBD1
cdr3_length: 15
v_call: TRBV29-1
j_call: TRBJ1-1
clone_size: few

cdr3_nt: TGCAGTGCTATGTGGACAGGGGGGCCCTACGAGCAGTACTTC
cdr3_aa: CSAMWTGGPYEQYF
d_call: TRBD1
cdr3_length: 14
v_call: TRBV20-1
j_call: TRBJ2-7
clone_size: .

cdr3_nt: TGTGCCAGCTCACCCTCACTAGCGGCAAGCACAGATACGCAGTATTTT
cdr3_aa: CASSPSLAASTDTQYF
d_call: TRBD2
cdr3_length: 16
v_call: TRBV18
j_call: TRBJ2-3
clone_size: .

cdr3_nt: TGTGCCAGCAGCCCCCAGCGGGAGCGCGGAAATACGCAGTATTTT
cdr3_aa: CASSPQRERGNTQYF
d_call: TRBD2
cdr3_length: 15
v_call: TRBV7-2
j_call: TRBJ2-3
clone_size: few

cdr3_nt: TGCAGCGCTGACCGGGGGGGGAGGGAGAACAATGAGCAGTTCTTC
cdr3_aa: CSADRGGRENNEQFF
d_call: TRBD2
cdr3_length: 15
v_call: TRBV29-1
j_call: TRBJ2-1
clone_size: few

cdr3_nt: TGTGCCAGCAGTCAATCTAGGGCCTTCCCGCCAAACACTGAAGCTTTCTTT
cdr3_aa: CASSQSRAFPPNTEAFF
d_call: .
cdr3_length: 17
v_call: TRBV12-3/TRBV12-4
j_call: TRBJ1-1
clone_size: few

cdr3_nt: TGTGCCAGCAGCCCAGTAAGGGGGCAGGGGAACACTGAAGCTTTCTTT
cdr3_aa: CASSPVRGQGNTEAFF
d_call: TRBD1
cdr3_length: 16
v_call: TRBV14
j_call: TRBJ1-1
clone_size: .

cdr3_nt: TGTGCCAGCAGTGAGACAGGGGAGACCCAGTACTTC
cdr3_aa: CASSETGETQYF
d_call: TRBD1
cdr3_length: 12
v_call: TRBV2
j_call: TRBJ2-5
clone_size: few

cdr3_nt: TGTGCCAGCAGCTTAGAACTAGCGGGCATTCAGTACTTC
cdr3_aa: CASSLELAGIQYF
d_call: TRBD2
cdr3_length: 13
v_call: TRBV11-2
j_call: TRBJ2-4
clone_size: .

cdr3_nt: TGCAGTGCTCCACAGGGGTGGGACACTGAAGCTTTCTTT
cdr3_aa: CSAPQGWDTEAFF
d_call: TRBD1
cdr3_length: 13
v_call: TRBV20-1
j_call: TRBJ1-1
clone_size: .

cdr3_nt: TGTGCCAGCTCACCACAGTACGAGCAGTACTTC
cdr3_aa: CASSPQYEQYF
d_call: .
cdr3_length: 11
v_call: TRBV18
j_call: TRBJ2-7
clone_size: many

cdr3_nt: TGTGCCAGCATCAAGGGCTCGGACAGGGGAACCGGGGAGCTGTTTTTT
cdr3_aa: CASIKGSDRGTGELFF
d_call: TRBD1
cdr3_length: 16
v_call: TRBV6-1
j_call: TRBJ2-2
clone_size: .

cdr3_nt: TGTGCCAGCAGCCAAGACCCAGGGTCCGAGCAGTACTTC
cdr3_aa: CASSQDPGSEQYF
d_call: .
cdr3_length: 13
v_call: TRBV14
j_call: TRBJ2-7
clone_size: .

cdr3_nt: TGCAGTGCTAGAGATTCCCGGGGAACTGAAGCTTTCTTT
cdr3_aa: CSARDSRGTEAFF
d_call: .
cdr3_length: 13
v_call: TRBV20-1
j_call: TRBJ1-1
clone_size: .

cdr3_nt: TGCAGTGCTAACGGTCCGGGTGGGAATGAGCAGTTCTTC
cdr3_aa: CSANGPGGNEQFF
d_call: .
cdr3_length: 13
v_call: TRBV20-1
j_call: TRBJ2-1
clone_size: few

cdr3_nt: TGTGCCAGCAGTTTAATGAGCGGGCGAAACATTCAGTACTTC
cdr3_aa: CASSLMSGRNIQYF
d_call: .
cdr3_length: 14
v_call: TRBV12-3/TRBV12-4
j_call: TRBJ2-4
clone_size: .

cdr3_nt: TGTGCCAGCAGCCCGAAGGGATCTAATGAAAAACTGTTTTTT
cdr3_aa: CASSPKGSNEKLFF
d_call: .
cdr3_length: 14
v_call: TRBV7-2
j_call: TRBJ1-4
clone_size: few

cdr3_nt: TGTGCCAGCAGTTTTGGGACAGGCCCTAACTATGGCTACACCTTC
cdr3_aa: CASSFGTGPNYGYTF
d_call: TRBD1
cdr3_length: 15
v_call: TRBV12-3/TRBV12-4
j_call: TRBJ1-2
clone_size: .

cdr3_nt: TGCGCCAGCATTTTTAGTGGCTACACCTTC
cdr3_aa: CASIFSGYTF
d_call: .
cdr3_length: 10
v_call: TRBV10-2
j_call: TRBJ1-2
clone_size: .

cdr3_nt: TGTGCCAGCAGTACTGACAGTTACACCGGGGAGCTGTTTTTT
cdr3_aa: CASSTDSYTGELFF
d_call: .
cdr3_length: 14
v_call: TRBV5-4
j_call: TRBJ2-2
clone_size: .

cdr3_nt: TGTGCCAGCGGAGGACCGAGTGGTTCTTACAATGAGCAGTTCTTC
cdr3_aa: CASGGPSGSYNEQFF
d_call: .
cdr3_length: 15
v_call: TRBV12-3/TRBV12-4
j_call: TRBJ2-1
clone_size: many

cdr3_nt: TGTGCCATCGGGTACAGGGGCTCACAAGAGACCCAGTACTTC
cdr3_aa: CAIGYRGSQETQYF
d_call: TRBD1
cdr3_length: 14
v_call: TRBV10-3
j_call: TRBJ2-5
clone_size: .

cdr3_nt: TGCAGTGCTAGAGCTTCAGCGGGGGGGCCGTATACGCAGTATTTT
cdr3_aa: CSARASAGGPYTQYF
d_call: TRBD2
cdr3_length: 15
v_call: TRBV20-1
j_call: TRBJ2-3
clone_size: .

cdr3_nt: TGCAGTGCTATCGGACAGGACAAGAAGACCCAGTACTTC
cdr3_aa: CSAIGQDKKTQYF
d_call: TRBD1
cdr3_length: 13
v_call: TRBV20-1
j_call: TRBJ2-5
clone_size: few

cdr3_nt: TGTGCCAGCAGCCAACCCGGTCGGTGGAGTGAGCAGTTCTTC
cdr3_aa: CASSQPGRWSEQFF
d_call: .
cdr3_length: 14
v_call: TRBV3-1
j_call: TRBJ2-1
clone_size: few